This T cell receptor beta chain was documented in a study of blood T cell repertoires in COVID-19 (TCRdb year 2020). Regarding the study in general: Samples covering the acute and convalescent phases of COVID-19 were provided by collaborators in the United States, Italy and Spain. Subjects who had been exposed to COVID-19, were actively infected with it, or had recovered from it provided the deeply sampled blood TCRbeta repertoires that made up the dataset. The prospective study material was composed of cDNA or gDNA derived from T cells, B-cell-depleted T cells, or PBMCs. The sample metadata nearly always contained a de-identified subject ID, COVID-19 status, age in years and sex. Where HLA class I and class II types were available, the types were taken from metadata supplied by the sample provider, not from assay-based typing. Samples were obtained from the ongoing ImmuneRACE study (first 160 participants) and from 1,254 subjects provided by 6 global collaborators. The repertoires were released in a freely available public database meant as a resource for research on the immune response to SARS-CoV-2.

The study at large found these results: Clinical and demographic metadata were provided uncurated, with the amount varying by source and participant.

A second Seattle source provided samples from volunteer blood donors who had recovered from COVID-19. Collaborating institutions collected whole blood in K2EDTA tubes following their own protocols. For TCRbeta analysis, collaborators shipped samples as frozen whole blood, isolated PBMCs, or DNA extracted from either of those sample types. TCRbeta CDR3 regions were amplified from genomic DNA using the immunoSEQ Assay, a bias-controlled multiplex PCR. The study's own analysis went as follows. Within the assay, amplification of reference gene primers was used to estimate how many nucleated cells each sample contained. To quantify the absolute abundance of each unique TCRbeta CDR3 rearrangement, sequence reads were collapsed and filtered. For each sample, productive Simpson clonality was calculated by taking the square root of Simpson's diversity index across productive rearrangements. In its TCRdb copy, this immuneACCESS table keeps in-frame sequences only and misses some clones. Where compared with another copy, unresolved V genes explain less than half of these, and the others have no known cause. V and J calls and clone size are those listed in that table; D and trimming were worked out from the DNA. The sample has fewer than 250,000 clones on record, around 86% of them singletons. The ten largest account for 1.5% to 2% of the sample.

Concerning this clone: It lacks a known antigen. No quality values exist for individual bases; no much larger clone is one base distant.

Trimming takes 2 bases from V and 0 bases from J, and the germline ends sit 14 bases apart. From cysteine to phenylalanine, the CDR3 is 17 amino acids long. Of all the DNA, just the CDR3 is kept, 51 bases in frame from base 1. The germline V gene provides CDR1 SGHNT and CDR2 YENEEA. The sample was peripheral blood. The rearranged segments are TRBV11-3 and TRBJ2-1; the D gene is perhaps TRBD2, from 5 matching bases. This TCR came from a woman aged 55-69 years who had recovered from COVID-19. The CDR3: CASSLSRAESSYNEQFF. In nucleotides, the sequence is TGTGCCAGCAGCTTATCGAGGGCCGAGAGCTCCTACAATGAGCAGTTCTTC.